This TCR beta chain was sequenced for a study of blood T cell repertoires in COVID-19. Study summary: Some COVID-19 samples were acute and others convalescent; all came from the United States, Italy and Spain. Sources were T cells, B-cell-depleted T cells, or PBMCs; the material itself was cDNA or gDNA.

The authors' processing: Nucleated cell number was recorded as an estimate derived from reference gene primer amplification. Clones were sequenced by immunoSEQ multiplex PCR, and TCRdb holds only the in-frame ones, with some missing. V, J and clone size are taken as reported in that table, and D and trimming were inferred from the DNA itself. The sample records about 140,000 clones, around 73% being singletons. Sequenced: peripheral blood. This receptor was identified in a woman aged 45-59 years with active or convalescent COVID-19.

The CDR3 spells CASRPGTGYGDIQYF. CDR3 DNA: TGTGCCAGCAGACCGGGGACAGGGTATGGGGACATTCAGTACTTC. This chain links TRBV7-2 with TRBJ2-4; 9 nucleotides match TRBD1. V gave up 6 bases and J gave up 8 bases; unmatched junction bases: 11. Germline CDR1 SGHTA, CDR2 FQGNSA. This CDR3 region has 15 residues.